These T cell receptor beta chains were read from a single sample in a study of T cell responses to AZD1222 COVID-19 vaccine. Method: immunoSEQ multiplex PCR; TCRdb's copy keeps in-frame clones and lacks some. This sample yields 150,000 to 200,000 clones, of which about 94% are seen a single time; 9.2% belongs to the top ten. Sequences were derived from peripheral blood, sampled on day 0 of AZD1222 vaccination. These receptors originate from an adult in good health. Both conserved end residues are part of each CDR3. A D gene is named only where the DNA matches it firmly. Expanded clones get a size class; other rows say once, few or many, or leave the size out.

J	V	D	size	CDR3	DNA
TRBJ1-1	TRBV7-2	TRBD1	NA	CASSLVDRGDTEAFF	TGTGCCAGCAGCTTAGTAGACAGGGGAGACACTGAAGCTTTCTTT
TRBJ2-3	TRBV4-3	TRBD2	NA	CASSQGAGVRSDTQYF	TGCGCCAGCAGCCAAGGGGCGGGAGTTAGGTCAGATACGCAGTATTTT
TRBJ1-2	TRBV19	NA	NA	CATGTAGKGYTF	TGTGCCACTGGGACGGCGGGTAAAGGCTACACCTTC
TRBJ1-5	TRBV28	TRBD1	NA	CASSLVTGHQPQHF	TGTGCCAGCAGTTTGGTGACAGGGCATCAGCCCCAGCATTTT
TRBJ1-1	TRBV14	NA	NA	CASSPGRGMNTEAFF	TGTGCCAGCAGCCCGGGACGCGGGATGAACACTGAAGCTTTCTTT
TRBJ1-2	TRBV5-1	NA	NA	CASSLEEGYRYTF	TGCGCCAGCAGCTTGGAAGAGGGTTATCGCTACACCTTC
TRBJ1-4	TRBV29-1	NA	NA	CSVAQGGSEKLFF	TGCAGCGTTGCCCAGGGTGGAAGTGAAAAACTGTTTTTT
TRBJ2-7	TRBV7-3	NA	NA	CASSLGQSSYEQYF	TGTGCCAGCAGCCTAGGACAGAGCTCCTACGAGCAGTACTTC
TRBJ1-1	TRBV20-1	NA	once	CSARRGEAFF	TGCAGTGCCCGGCGGGGGGAAGCTTTCTTT
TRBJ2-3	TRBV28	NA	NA	CASSFGDFSTDTQYF	TGTGCCAGCAGTTTCGGTGATTTCTCCACAGATACGCAGTATTTT
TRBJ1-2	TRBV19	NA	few	CASSPQNYGYTF	TGTGCCAGTAGTCCCCAGAACTATGGCTACACCTTC
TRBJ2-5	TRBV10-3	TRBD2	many	CAISPGRGASQETQYF	TGTGCCATCAGCCCCGGGAGGGGGGCGAGCCAAGAGACCCAGTACTTC
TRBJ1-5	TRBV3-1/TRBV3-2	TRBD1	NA	CASSQAGQPNQPQHF	TGTGCCAGCAGCCAAGCGGGACAGCCTAATCAGCCCCAGCATTTT
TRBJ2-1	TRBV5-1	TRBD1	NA	CASSSGQSFGNEQFF	TGCGCCAGCAGCTCGGGACAGAGTTTTGGCAATGAGCAGTTCTTC
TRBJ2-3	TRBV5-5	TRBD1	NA	CASSLFTGGRDTQYF	TGTGCCAGCAGCTTGTTTACAGGGGGAAGGGATACGCAGTATTTT
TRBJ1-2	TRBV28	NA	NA	CASSPPGPYGYTF	TGTGCCAGCAGCCCACCGGGCCCCTATGGCTACACCTTC
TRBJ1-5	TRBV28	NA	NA	CASSLGAGQPQHF	TGTGCCAGCAGTTTGGGGGCAGGTCAGCCCCAGCATTTT
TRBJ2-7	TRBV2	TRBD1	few	CASSPGTGSPEQYF	TGTGCCAGCAGCCCCGGGACAGGGTCTCCCGAGCAGTACTTC
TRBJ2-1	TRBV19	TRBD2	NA	CASSPFGGVPSDEQFF	TGTGCCAGTAGTCCTTTTGGGGGGGTCCCCTCGGATGAGCAGTTCTTC
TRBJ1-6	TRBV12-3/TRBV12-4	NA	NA	CASTWSVGPLHF	TGTGCCAGCACTTGGTCGGTAGGCCCCCTCCACTTT
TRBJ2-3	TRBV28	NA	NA	CASRIPSTDTQYF	TGTGCCAGCAGGATACCTAGCACAGATACGCAGTATTTT
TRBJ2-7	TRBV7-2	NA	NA	CASSSDGYSYEQYF	TGTGCCAGCAGCTCGGACGGCTACTCCTACGAGCAGTACTTC
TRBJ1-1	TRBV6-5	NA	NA	CAARAGGNTEAFF	TGTGCCGCCCGAGCCGGGGGTAACACTGAAGCTTTCTTT
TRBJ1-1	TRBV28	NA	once	CASSSLRAFF	TGTGCCAGCAGTTCACTTCGCGCTTTCTTT
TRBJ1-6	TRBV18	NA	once	CASSPERAGVLNSPLHF	TGTGCCAGCTCACCAGAGAGGGCAGGGGTGTTGAATTCACCCCTCCACTTT
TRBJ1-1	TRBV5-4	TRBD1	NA	CASSPRGANTEAFF	TGTGCCAGCAGCCCCAGGGGGGCGAACACTGAAGCTTTCTTT
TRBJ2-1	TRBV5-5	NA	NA	CASSKGLTNEQFF	TGTGCCAGCAGCAAAGGACTGACAAATGAGCAGTTCTTC
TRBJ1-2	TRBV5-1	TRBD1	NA	CASSSDPDRVIGYTF	TGCGCCAGCAGCTCTGACCCGGACAGGGTAATTGGCTACACCTTC
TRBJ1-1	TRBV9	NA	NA	CASSVGPGRGPEAFF	TGTGCCAGCAGCGTAGGCCCCGGGCGGGGCCCTGAAGCTTTCTTT
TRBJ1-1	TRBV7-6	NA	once	CASRLWEGMVNTEAFF	TGTGCCAGCAGGCTCTGGGAGGGTATGGTGAACACTGAAGCTTTCTTT
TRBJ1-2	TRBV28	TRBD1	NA	CASRSDRGLGYGYTF	TGTGCCAGCAGATCTGACAGGGGGCTAGGCTATGGCTACACCTTC
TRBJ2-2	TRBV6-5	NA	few	CASSYRETGELFF	TGTGCCAGCAGTTACAGGGAAACCGGGGAGCTGTTTTTT
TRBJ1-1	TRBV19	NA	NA	CASSILGPRVGGAEAFF	TGTGCCAGTAGTATATTGGGCCCGCGGGTTGGGGGGGCTGAAGCTTTCTTT
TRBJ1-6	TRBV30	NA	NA	CAWTTVNSPLHF	TGTGCCTGGACGACAGTAAATTCACCCCTCCACTTT
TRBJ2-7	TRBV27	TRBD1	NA	CASIGQGDHEQYF	TGTGCCAGCATCGGACAGGGGGACCACGAGCAGTACTTC
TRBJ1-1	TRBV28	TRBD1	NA	CASRGLDRSNTEAFF	TGTGCCAGCAGGGGCCTGGACAGGTCGAACACTGAAGCTTTCTTT
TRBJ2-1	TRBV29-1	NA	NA	CSVDGLGTYNEQFF	TGCAGCGTTGATGGCCTAGGTACCTACAATGAGCAGTTCTTC
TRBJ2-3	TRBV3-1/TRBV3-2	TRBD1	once	CASSLGQGFTDTQYF	TGTGCCAGCAGCCTTGGACAGGGCTTTACAGATACGCAGTATTTT
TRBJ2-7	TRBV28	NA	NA	CASKGPGRHYEQYF	TGTGCCAGCAAGGGACCGGGACGGCACTACGAGCAGTACTTC
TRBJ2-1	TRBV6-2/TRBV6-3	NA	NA	CASSVEDSLVDNEQFF	TGTGCCAGCAGTGTGGAGGACTCCCTGGTCGACAATGAGCAGTTCTTC
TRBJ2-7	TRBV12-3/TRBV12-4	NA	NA	CASSLAWSAEQYF	TGTGCCAGCAGTTTAGCGTGGTCAGCTGAGCAGTACTTC
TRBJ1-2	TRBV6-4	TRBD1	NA	CASSEGPGQGNDGYTF	TGTGCCAGCAGTGAAGGCCCGGGACAGGGAAATGATGGCTACACCTTC
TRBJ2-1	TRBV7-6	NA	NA	CASSPYNEQFF	TGTGCCAGCAGCCCGTACAATGAGCAGTTCTTC
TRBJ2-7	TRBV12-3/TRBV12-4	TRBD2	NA	CASSVSGRGEQYF	TGTGCCAGCAGTGTTAGCGGGAGGGGCGAGCAGTACTTC
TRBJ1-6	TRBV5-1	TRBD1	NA	CASSKTGGRSYNSPLHF	TGCGCCAGCAGCAAAACAGGGGGTAGATCCTATAATTCACCCCTCCACTTT
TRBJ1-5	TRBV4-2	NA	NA	CASSQEGGAAGQPQHF	TGTGCCAGCAGCCAAGAGGGGGGGGCGGCAGGTCAGCCCCAGCATTTT
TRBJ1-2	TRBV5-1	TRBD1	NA	CASSPGQGAAVGYGYTF	TGCGCCAGCAGCCCCGGACAGGGGGCGGCGGTAGGGTATGGCTACACCTTC
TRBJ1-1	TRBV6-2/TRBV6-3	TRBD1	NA	CASSYTTGGEAFF	TGTGCCAGCAGTTACACCACAGGGGGTGAAGCTTTCTTT
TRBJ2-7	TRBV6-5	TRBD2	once	CASRLSGVTYEQYF	TGTGCCAGCAGGCTTAGCGGGGTAACCTACGAGCAGTACTTC
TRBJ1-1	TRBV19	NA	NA	CASSTGSGPEAFF	TGTGCCAGTAGTACGGGGTCGGGACCCGAAGCTTTCTTT
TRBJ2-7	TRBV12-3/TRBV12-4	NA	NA	CASSLARGAEQYF	TGTGCCAGCAGTTTAGCGCGTGGCGCCGAGCAGTACTTC
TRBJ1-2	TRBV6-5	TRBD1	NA	CASSYSTGNYGYTF	TGTGCCAGCAGTTACTCGACAGGGAACTATGGCTACACCTTC
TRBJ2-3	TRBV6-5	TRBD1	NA	CASWDSYITDTQYF	TGTGCCAGCTGGGACAGTTACATCACAGATACGCAGTATTTT
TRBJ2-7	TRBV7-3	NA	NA	CASSVGSRATNEQYF	TGTGCCAGCAGCGTCGGGAGTAGGGCTACAAACGAGCAGTACTTC
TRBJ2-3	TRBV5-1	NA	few	CASSLAGRASTDTQYF	TGCGCCAGCAGCTTGGCCGGCAGGGCTAGCACAGATACGCAGTATTTT
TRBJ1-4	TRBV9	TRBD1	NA	CASSVAGQGGWEKLFF	TGTGCCAGCAGCGTAGCTGGACAGGGCGGTTGGGAAAAACTGTTTTTT